A single sample gave rise to the 18 T cell receptor beta chains below, sequenced in a study of HIV-infected children after antiretroviral therapy interruption. Unique molecular identifiers were included in an RNA-based 3' RACE TCR library. Each CDR3 protein gets one entry after TCRdb re-called the 3' RACE reads with MiXCR. The data show more than 85,000 distinct CDR3 sequences, about 7.2% seen once. Treatment noted: PENTA 11 planned treatment interruption arm or continuous ART arm. The sample was CD45RA+ CD4+ T cells from PBMCs, pooled from several time points, taken from a donor given antiretroviral therapy, either interrupted or continuous. Subset defined: naive CD4+ CD45RA+ CD45RO- T cells. These receptors were obtained from a pool of human donors with HIV.

This clonotype was recorded many times. V and J are TRBV7-9 and TRBJ2-3; 7 bases align to TRBD1. This CDR3 is built from 16 residues. The germline V gene encodes CDR1 SEHNR and CDR2 FQNEAQ (reference sequence). With 4 bases clipped from V and 4 bases from J, the junction kept 11 bases outside the gene matches. CDR3 sequence (DNA): TGTGCCAGCAGCTCACAGGGGCCGCTCTTGGCAGATACGCAGTATTTT. It specifies CASSSQGPLLADTQYF.

This clonotype was counted many times. The V gene is TRBV20-1, the J gene TRBJ1-2; 7 bases align to TRBD1. Germline loops: CDR1 DFQATT, CDR2 SNEGSKA (reference sequence). This CDR3 has 14 residues. The junction had 11 bases not matched to a gene; V was cut back by 3 bases and J by 7 bases. CDR3: CSASGDRESGGYTF. The CDR3 DNA reads TGCAGTGCTAGCGGAGACAGGGAGTCGGGTGGCTACACCTTC.

This clonotype was recorded at least ten times. This chain uses TRBV29-1 with TRBJ1-2; no definite D call. From germline, CDR1 is SQVTM and CDR2 ANQGSEA. The CDR3 is made up of 13 amino acids. V shed 1 base and J shed 8 bases, with 14 bases lying between them. CDR3 sequence (DNA): TGCAGCGTTGAAGGTGGAGCAAAGCGAGGCTACACCTTC. Encoded protein: CSVEGGAKRGYTF. The complete variable domain, with remaining parts taken from reference TRBV29-1 and TRBJ1-2, reads SAVISQKPSRDICQRGTSLTIQCQVDSQVTMMFWYRQQPGQSLTLIATANQGSEATYESGFVIDKFPISRPNLTFSTLTVSNMSPEDSSIYLCSVEGGAKRGYTFGSGTRLTVV.

At least ten counts were recorded for this clonotype. The chain uses TRBV10-3 and TRBJ2-2; TRBD1 agrees at 9 bases. J gave up 3 bases and V 10 bases, and 6 bases lay outside the gene matches. The CDR3 has 14 amino acids. Germline V gives CDR1 ENHRY, CDR2 SYGVKD. In nucleotides, the CDR3 is TGTGCCAGCGACAGGGGGAGAGACACCGGGGAGCTGTTTTTT. Its protein is CASDRGRDTGELFF.

As regards this clonotype: A read error may explain this, as a much larger clone is one base away. V usage is TRBV2 and J usage is TRBJ1-5; TRBD1 agrees at 9 bases. Germline V gene data show CDR1 as SNHLY and CDR2 as FYNNEI. The CDR3 runs 16 residues. Trimming removed 6 bases from V and 1 base from J; junction bases left unmatched: 7. The CDR3, as DNA: TGTGCCAGCAGAGGGGACAGGGCATTGAGCAATCAGCCCCAGCATTTT. This sequence encodes CASRGDRALSNQPQHF.

In this sample, this clonotype turned up many times. The rearrangement uses TRBV28 and TRBJ2-7, with 10 bases that match TRBD2. V trimming: 6 bases; J trimming: 2 bases; junction bases outside the gene matches: 4. Germline lookup yields CDR1 MDHEN and CDR2 SYDVKM. The CDR3 has 14 residues. CDR3 protein: CASRLAGYTYEQYF. The CDR3 bases are TGTGCCAGCAGACTAGCGGGATACACCTACGAGCAGTACTTC.

Ten or more counts support this clonotype. The chain joins TRBV7-2 to TRBJ2-7; D gene ambiguous. The V end was cut by 6 bases, the J end by 2 bases, with 11 bases between. CDR3 size: 13 residues. The germline gives CDR1 SGHTA, CDR2 FQGNSA. Written as DNA, the CDR3 is TGTGCCAGCAGAACAAGTGGTACCTACGAGCAGTACTTC. Protein: CASRTSGTYEQYF.

This chain links TRBV5-6 with TRBJ2-3; 10 positions agree with TRBD2. The junction had 8 bases not matched to a gene; V was cut back by 1 base and J by 0 bases. This CDR3 comprises 18 residues. Germline V gene data show CDR1 as SGHDT and CDR2 as YYEEEE. CDR3 nucleotides: TGTGCCAGCAGCTTGTGGGCTAGCGGGGGCCTTAGCACAGATACGCAGTATTTT. Translation gives CASSLWASGGLSTDTQYF.

In this sample, this clonotype turned up many times. The CDR3 loop reads CSVHDVSSYNEQFF. In nucleotides, the CDR3 is TGCAGCGTTCACGACGTGAGCTCCTACAATGAGCAGTTCTTC. This chain connects TRBV29-1 to TRBJ2-1; no clear D gene. This CDR3 has 14 amino acids. Germline CDR1 reads SQVTM; CDR2 reads ANQGSEA. The ends were cut back, 5 bases at V and 0 bases at J, with 11 bases in the middle.

This clonotype has ten or more counts. J is TRBJ1-3 and V is TRBV5-1; D remains unclear. Germline CDR1 and CDR2: SGHRS and YFSETQ. Trimming removed 0 bases from V and 1 base from J, with 5 bases in between. The CDR3 is 14 amino acids. The CDR3 spells CASSLGYSGNTIYF. The CDR3, as DNA: TGCGCCAGCAGCTTGGGATATTCTGGAAACACCATATATTTT.

This clonotype was observed at least ten times. This chain uses TRBV18 with TRBJ1-4; perhaps TRBD1 as D (5 bases). The V end lost 3 bases, the J end lost 8 bases, and 19 bases lay between the germline ends. Germline CDR1 is KGHSH and CDR2 is LQKENI. This CDR3 spans 16 amino acids. Here the CDR3 reads CASSPGSTGLGEKLFF. CDR3 nucleotide sequence: TGTGCCAGCTCACCGGGTTCCACGGGGCTAGGCGAAAAACTGTTTTTT.

This clonotype was seen at least ten times. This chain uses TRBV20-1 with TRBJ2-6; 8 bases line up with TRBD1. Losses at the gene ends were 1 base for V and 0 bases for J; bases not matched to a gene: 8. Germline V gene data show CDR1 as DFQATT and CDR2 as SNEGSKA (reference sequence). This CDR3 is built from 18 residues. The CDR3 sequence is CSARVRGTGYSGANVLTF. As DNA, the CDR3 is TGCAGTGCTAGAGTCCGGGGGACAGGATACTCTGGGGCCAACGTCCTGACTTTC.

The rearrangement links TRBV4-2 to TRBJ1-3, with D possibly being TRBD1 (5 bases). Germline-derived CDR1 and CDR2 are LGHNA and YNFKEQ. CDR3 size: 14 residues. The ends were cut back, 2 bases at V and 4 bases at J, with 9 bases in the middle. The DNA of the CDR3 is TGTGCCAGCAGCCAACAGGGTACCGGAAACACCATATATTTT. It is translated as CASSQQGTGNTIYF.

This clonotype has a handful of counts. The chain has TRBV6-6 and TRBJ1-2; D may be TRBD1 (5 bases). The V end lost 0 bases, the J end lost 3 bases, and 11 bases lay between the germline ends. The CDR3 sequence is 15 residues long. Per germline, CDR1 MNHNY and CDR2 SVGAGI (reference sequence). DNA for the CDR3: TGTGCCAGCAGTTACTCGACTTCAGGGTACTATGGCTACACCTTC. This sequence encodes CASSYSTSGYYGYTF.

This clonotype was observed at least ten times. The chain links TRBV11-2 to TRBJ1-1; the D is unclear. There are 13 residues in the CDR3. Germline assignment: CDR1 SGHAT and CDR2 FQNNGV. Trimming cost V 0 bases and J 5 bases, with 7 bases left between them. CDR3 DNA sequence: TGTGCCAGCAGCTTAGAGGGTCCTACTGAAGCTTTCTTT. It is translated as CASSLEGPTEAFF.

The rearrangement joins TRBV30 to TRBJ2-3; D is unresolved. The length of the CDR3 is 11 residues. Per the germline V gene, CDR1 is GTSNPN and CDR2 is SVGIG (reference sequence). Trimming cost V 5 bases and J 6 bases, with 9 bases left between them. CDR3 nucleotides: TGTGCCTGGGGATATCTCGATACGCAGTATTTT. This gives the protein CAWGYLDTQYF.

Ten or more counts support this clonotype. This chain links TRBV5-1 with TRBJ1-1; 7 bases fit TRBD1. The CDR3 length is 14 residues. CDR1 is SGHRS, CDR2 YFSETQ, per germline. Trimming removed 7 bases from V and 4 bases from J; junction bases left unmatched: 10. The CDR3 sequence: CASRVQGRGTEAFF. The CDR3 DNA reads as TGCGCCAGCCGGGTACAGGGGAGAGGCACTGAAGCTTTCTTT.

This clonotype was picked up many times. V usage is TRBV4-1 and J usage is TRBJ2-2; D is unresolved. The CDR3 extends over 12 amino acids. With 1 base removed from V and 8 bases from J, the gap between germline ends came to 5 bases. In germline, CDR1 is MGHRA, CDR2 YSYEKL. CDR3 nucleotide sequence: TGCGCCAGCAGCCAAGTAGCTGGGGAGCTGTTTTTT. Translating it yields CASSQVAGELFF.